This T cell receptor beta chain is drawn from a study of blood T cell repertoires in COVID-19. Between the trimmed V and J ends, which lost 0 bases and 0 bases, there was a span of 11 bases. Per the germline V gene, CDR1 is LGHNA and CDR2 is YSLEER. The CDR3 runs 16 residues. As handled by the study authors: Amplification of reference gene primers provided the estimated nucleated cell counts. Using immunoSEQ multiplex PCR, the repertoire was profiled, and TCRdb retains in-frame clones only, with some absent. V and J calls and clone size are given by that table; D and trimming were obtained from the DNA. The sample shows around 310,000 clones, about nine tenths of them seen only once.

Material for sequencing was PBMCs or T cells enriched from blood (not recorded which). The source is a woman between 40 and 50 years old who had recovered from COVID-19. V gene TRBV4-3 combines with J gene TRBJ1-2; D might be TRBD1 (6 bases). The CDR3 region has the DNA TGCGCCAGCAGCCAAGATAGGGACACAGCTAACTATGGCTACACCTTC. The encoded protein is CASSQDRDTANYGYTF.